One and the same sample provided the 12 T cell receptor beta chains below, sequenced in a study of graft-versus-host responses after intestinal transplantation. No antigen has been identified for these receptors. Sequenced by immunoSEQ multiplex PCR; TCRdb stores in-frame clones only, minus some. The sample has tens of thousands of clones, about 92% seen once. The sequences come from unstimulated CD8+ T cells sorted from spleen or lymph node cells, collected before intestinal transplant. The receptor source for this set is a human donor who received an intestinal transplant.

The sample holds one count of this clone. J is TRBJ2-1 and V is TRBV29-1, with 7 bases lining up with TRBD1. Trimming at V came to 6 bases and at J to 9 bases, leaving 5 bases not matched to a gene. The CDR3 sequence is 11 residues long. Germline lookup yields CDR1 SQVTM and CDR2 ANQGSEA. CDR3 coding DNA: TGCAGCGTCGAGGGGGCGGGTGAGCAGTTCTTC. Residues: CSVEGAGEQFF.

In this sample, this clone turned up once. The chain uses TRBV7-2 and TRBJ2-3; 8 bases are a match to TRBD1. This CDR3 has 18 amino acids. The germline V gene has CDR1 SGHTA and CDR2 FQGNSA. V was clipped by 2 bases and J by 6 bases; unmatched bases: 16. CDR3 coding DNA: TGTGCCAGCAGCTTAAATAAGGAGGAGACAGGGGTTTGGGATACGCAGTATTTT. Amino acids: CASSLNKEETGVWDTQYF.

The chain uses TRBV19 and TRBJ2-1; 12 bases match TRBD2. With 5 bases clipped from V and 6 bases from J, the junction kept 8 bases outside the gene matches. Germline V gene data show CDR1 as LNHDA and CDR2 as SQIVND (reference sequence). This CDR3 is 16 amino acids long. The CDR3 protein is CASSSPASGGGNEQFF. As DNA, the CDR3 is TGTGCCAGTAGTTCTCCCGCTAGCGGGGGGGGCAATGAGCAGTTCTTC.

V is TRBV7-2 and J is TRBJ2-3, with 7 bases fitting TRBD1. J lost 1 base, V lost 2 bases, and 6 bases had no gene match. Germline CDR1 and CDR2: SGHTA and FQGNSA. The CDR3 contains 16 residues. The CDR3 DNA reads TGTGCCAGCAGCTTATCGGGACAGTATCGCACAGATACGCAGTATTTT. This sequence encodes CASSLSGQYRTDTQYF. Based on the CDR3 plus reference TRBV7-2 and TRBJ2-3, the full variable domain is GAGVSQSPSNKVTEKGKDVELRCDPISGHTALYWYRQSLGQGLEFLIYFQGNSAPDKSGLPSDRFSAERTGGSVSTLTIQRTQQEDSAVYLCASSLSGQYRTDTQYFGPGTRLTVL.

The chain combines TRBV4-3 with TRBJ1-3, with unresolved D. The CDR3 is 15 residues long. Germline V gene sequence: CDR1 LGHNA, CDR2 YSLEER. The V gene lost 4 bases and the J gene lost 6 bases, with 16 bases spanning the gap. CDR3 sequence: CASSPREEVENTIYF. CDR3 DNA sequence: TGCGCCAGCAGCCCAAGAGAGGAAGTGGAAAACACCATATATTTT.

The chain uses TRBV13 and TRBJ1-1, with TRBD1 matching over 9 bases. The CDR3 consists of 15 residues. Germline V CDR1 and CDR2: PRHDT, FYEKMQ (reference sequence). Trimming cost V 4 bases and J 6 bases; bases outside gene matches: 9. In DNA form, the CDR3 reads TGTGCCAGCAGCTCCCCCCGACAGGGGGAAGCTGAAGCTTTCTTT. This translates into CASSSPRQGEAEAFF.

The chain combines TRBV6-1 with TRBJ1-1, with 8 nucleotides matching TRBD1. CDR1 MNHNS and CDR2 SASEGT come from the germline V gene. The CDR3 has 14 amino acids. With 7 bases clipped from V and 4 bases from J, the junction kept 8 bases outside the gene matches. In DNA form, the CDR3 reads TGTGCCAGCAACCCAGGGGGCGTGGGCACTGAAGCTTTCTTT. Translated: CASNPGGVGTEAFF.

V usage is TRBV5-3 and J usage is TRBJ1-1; no firm D call. TRBV5-3 is flagged as an ORF with uncertain function. The CDR3 loop spans 13 amino acids. Trimming took 8 bases from V and 1 from J, leaving 12 bases between them. Here the CDR3 DNA reads TGTGCCAGCAGCCCGGAGACGAACACTGAAGCTTTCTTT. This translates into CASSPETNTEAFF.

The CDR3 loop reads CASSFGQGEAFF. CDR3 nucleotides: TGTGCCAGCAGCTTCGGACAGGGGGAAGCTTTCTTT. The V gene is TRBV7-6, the J gene TRBJ1-1, with TRBD1 matching 9 bases. The CDR3 extends over 12 amino acids. With 3 bases clipped from V and 8 bases from J, the junction kept 1 base outside the gene matches. Germline CDR1 reads SGHVS; CDR2 reads FNYEAQ.

The chain carries TRBV5-6 and TRBJ1-1; TRBD1 might be the D (6 bases). The germline V gene encodes CDR1 SGHDT and CDR2 YYEEEE. The V end lost 2 bases, the J end lost 5 bases, and 10 bases lay between the germline ends. The CDR3 has 13 amino acids. CDR3 bases: TGTGCCAGCAGCTTCTCAGGGGAAACTGAAGCTTTCTTT. Translating it yields CASSFSGETEAFF. The whole variable domain, remainder taken from reference TRBV5-6 and TRBJ1-1, is DAGVTQSPTHLIKTRGQQVTLRCSPKSGHDTVSWYQQALGQGPQFIFQYYEEEERQRGNFPDRFSGHQFPNYSSELNVNALLLGDSALYLCASSFSGETEAFFGQGTRLTVV.

The chain uses TRBV7-2 and TRBJ1-2, with D possibly matching TRBD1 (5 bases). Germline V gene data show CDR1 as SGHTA and CDR2 as FQGNSA. Trimming stripped 0 bases from V and 12 bases from J, with 14 bases between. This CDR3 is built from 13 residues. The CDR3 protein is CASSLATSGDNTF. CDR3 in DNA: TGTGCCAGCAGCTTAGCGACTTCGGGGGATAACACCTTC.

Worth noting for this clone: One end of the junction does not line up with germline, which may come from a read error. V usage is TRBV5-5 and J usage is TRBJ1-1; tentatively, D is TRBD1 (5 bases). This CDR3 is built from 15 residues. In germline, CDR1 is SGHKS, CDR2 YYEKEE (reference sequence). CDR3 nucleotides: TGTGCCGGCAGCTGGTCCGGGACTATGAACACTGAAGCTTTCTTT. This codes for CAGSWSGTMNTEAFF.